This T cell receptor beta chain was recovered during a study of human T cells and chemical hapten exposure. This clonotype occurred many times. Its antigen remains unknown. Extraction yielded total RNA from whole blood (unfractionated). Study-wide results and caveats: No shift was seen in TCRs above 1 in 1000 frequency with DPC sensitization.

Each CDR3 protein gets one entry after TCRdb re-called the 5' RACE reads with MiXCR. The sample includes approximately 150,000 distinct CDR3 sequences, approximately 4% of them seen just once. The germline CDR1 and CDR2 sequences are SQVTM and ANQGSEA. V was shortened by 3 bases and J by 1 base, with 21 bases between the two germline ends. This CDR3 has 17 residues. The TCR was taken from a female donor in good health. This chain joins TRBV29-1 and TRBJ1-2; D is ambiguous. The CDR3: CSVETYGNPEFNYGYTF. CDR3 bases: TGCAGCGTTGAGACGTACGGGAACCCCGAATTTAACTATGGCTACACCTTC.